The sequence of this T cell receptor beta chain was determined in a study of cytomegalovirus exposure and HLA in healthy donors. This CDR3 spans 14 amino acids. Both 60 Vbeta primers and 13 Jbeta primers went into the PCR. Sequencing used immunoSEQ multiplex PCR; TCRdb keeps in-frame clones, though not all of them. The sample has some 130,000 clones, over 50% seen once; the top ten hold approximately 1.6%. General study results and limits: There were reportedly fewer N-insertions in an Asian-associated ancestry cluster than the roughly 680-donor mean, in a later analysis. In an earlier analysis, productive rearrangement rates for most beta V segments clustered near 87% or 30%. TCR beta sequences numbering about 17,000 were associated with HLA alleles at 0.05 false discovery rate in a later analysis.

Details on this clone: Its target is unknown.

This TCR was sampled from a human donor in good health. Sequenced: PBMCs. The chain combines TRBV21-1 with TRBJ2-1; the table assigns TRBD1, which was not confirmed against the DNA. TRBV21-1 is classified as a pseudogene. The CDR3 coding sequence is TGTGCCAGCAGCGTCCGGGACACAGACAATGAGCAGTTCTTC. Translated: CASSVRDTDNEQFF.